This TCR beta chain came from a study of T cells in Graves' hyperthyroidism and ophthalmopathy. The CDR3 regions of TCR beta were amplified from RNA transcripts. With the HTBI primer set, the TCR CDR3 went through a first round of RT-PCR. MiXCR, applied by TCRdb to the multiplex PCR reads, yields one record per CDR3 protein. The sample gives about 350,000 distinct CDR3 sequences, roughly a sixth of which show up once; 30% to 40% is in the top ten. The diagnoses drew upon clinical symptoms, serum thyroxine and TRAb, thyroid ultrasound and orbital computed tomography. There are many counts of this clonotype. There are 17 residues in the CDR3. V was clipped by 5 bases and J by 0 bases; unmatched bases: 4.

Sample: blood. The V and J genes are TRBV12-3 or TRBV12-4 and TRBJ2-2; 12 bases are shared with TRBD2. The clonotype was recovered from a woman in her 30s with Graves' hyperthyroidism that later progressed to Graves' ophthalmopathy. CDR3 protein: CASSTSGRSPNTGELFF. As DNA, the CDR3 is TGTGCCAGCAGTACTAGCGGGAGGTCTCCGAACACCGGGGAGCTGTTTTTT.